This T cell receptor (beta chain) came from a study of blood T cell repertoires in COVID-19. Method: immunoSEQ multiplex PCR; TCRdb's copy keeps in-frame clones and lacks some. The data hold 250,000 to 350,000 clones, with around 90% observed a single time. From germline, CDR1 is LGHNA and CDR2 YNFKEQ. The CDR3 sequence is 17 residues long. Trimming left V 0 bases short and J 0 bases short, with 12 bases between. V is TRBV4-2 and J is TRBJ1-3, with TRBD1 as a possible D gene (6 bases). Specimen: peripheral blood. The sequence came from a woman aged 40 to 55 who had recovered from COVID-19. The DNA for the CDR3 is TGTGCCAGCAGCCAAGAACAGGGCAGACTCTCTGGAAACACCATATATTTT. It specifies CASSQEQGRLSGNTIYF.